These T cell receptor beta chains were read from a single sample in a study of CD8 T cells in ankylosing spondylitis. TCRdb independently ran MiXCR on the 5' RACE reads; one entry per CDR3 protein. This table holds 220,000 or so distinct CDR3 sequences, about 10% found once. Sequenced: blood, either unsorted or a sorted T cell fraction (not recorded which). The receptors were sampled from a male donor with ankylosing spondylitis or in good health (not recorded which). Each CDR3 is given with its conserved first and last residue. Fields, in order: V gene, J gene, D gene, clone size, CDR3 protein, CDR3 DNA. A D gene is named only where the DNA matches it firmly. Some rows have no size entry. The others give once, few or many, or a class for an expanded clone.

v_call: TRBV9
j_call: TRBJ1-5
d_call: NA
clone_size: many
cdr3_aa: CASSVDSYNQPQHF
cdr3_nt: TGTGCCAGCAGCGTAGACAGCTACAATCAGCCCCAGCATTTT

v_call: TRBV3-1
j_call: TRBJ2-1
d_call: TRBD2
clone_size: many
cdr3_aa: CASSRGLAYEQFF
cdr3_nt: TGTGCCAGCAGCCGCGGACTAGCCTATGAGCAGTTCTTC

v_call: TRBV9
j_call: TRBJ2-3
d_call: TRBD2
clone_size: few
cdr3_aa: CASSPREGTRAGDTQYF
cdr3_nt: TGTGCCAGCAGCCCAAGAGAAGGGACTAGAGCCGGGGATACGCAGTATTTT

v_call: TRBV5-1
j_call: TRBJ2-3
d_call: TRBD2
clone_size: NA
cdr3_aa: CASSLDGLAGGGNTQYF
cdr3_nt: TGCGCCAGCAGCTTGGACGGACTAGCGGGGGGGGGTAATACGCAGTATTTT

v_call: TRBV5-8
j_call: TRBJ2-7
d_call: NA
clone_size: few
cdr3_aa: CASSIFRQARRPYEQYF
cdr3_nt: TGTGCCAGCAGCATATTTCGACAGGCCCGACGACCCTACGAGCAGTACTTC

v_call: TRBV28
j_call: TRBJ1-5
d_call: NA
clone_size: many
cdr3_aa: CASRRAGSDNQPQHF
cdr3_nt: TGTGCCAGCAGGCGGGCAGGATCGGACAATCAGCCCCAGCATTTT

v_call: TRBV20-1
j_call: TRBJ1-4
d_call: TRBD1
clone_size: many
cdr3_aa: CSADPDRVGKLFF
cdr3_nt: TGCAGTGCGGACCCTGACAGGGTAGGGAAACTGTTTTTT

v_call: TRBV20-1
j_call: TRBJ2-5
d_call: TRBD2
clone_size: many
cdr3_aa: CSARELAGEETQYF
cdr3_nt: TGCAGTGCTAGAGAGTTAGCGGGGGAAGAGACCCAGTACTTC

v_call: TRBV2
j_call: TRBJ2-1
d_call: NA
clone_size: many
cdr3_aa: CASESYWQSNEQFF
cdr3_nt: TGTGCCAGCGAATCCTATTGGCAGTCTAATGAGCAGTTCTTC

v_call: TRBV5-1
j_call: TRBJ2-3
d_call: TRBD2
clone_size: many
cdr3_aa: CASSLEVAGPTDTQYF
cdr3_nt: TGCGCCAGCAGCTTGGAGGTAGCGGGGCCCACAGATACGCAGTATTTT

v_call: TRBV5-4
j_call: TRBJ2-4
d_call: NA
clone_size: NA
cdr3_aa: CASSLDSWEAKNIQYF
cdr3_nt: TGTGCCAGCAGCTTGGATTCGTGGGAAGCCAAAAACATTCAGTACTTC

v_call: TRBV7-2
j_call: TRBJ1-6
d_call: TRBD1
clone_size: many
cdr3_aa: CASGVLTGDLNNSPLHF
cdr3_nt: TGTGCCAGCGGGGTCTTGACAGGGGACCTTAATAATTCACCCCTCCACTTT

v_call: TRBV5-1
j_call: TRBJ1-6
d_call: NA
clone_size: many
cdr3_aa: CASSYLENSPLHF
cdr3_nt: TGCGCCAGCAGCTACTTAGAGAATTCACCCCTCCACTTT

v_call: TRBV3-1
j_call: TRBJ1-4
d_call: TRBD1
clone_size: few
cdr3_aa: CASSQRTGGGRREKLFF
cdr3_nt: TGTGCCAGCAGCCAAAGGACAGGGGGCGGTCGTCGGGAAAAACTGTTTTTT

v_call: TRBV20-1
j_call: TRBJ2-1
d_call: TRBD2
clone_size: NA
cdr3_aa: CSAGDLASGGSYNEQFF
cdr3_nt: TGCAGTGCTGGAGATCTGGCTAGCGGGGGGTCCTACAATGAGCAGTTCTTC

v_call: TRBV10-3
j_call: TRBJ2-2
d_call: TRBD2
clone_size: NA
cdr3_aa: CAISVSSLAEIGELFF
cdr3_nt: TGTGCCATCAGTGTTTCATCACTAGCGGAGATCGGGGAGCTGTTTTTT

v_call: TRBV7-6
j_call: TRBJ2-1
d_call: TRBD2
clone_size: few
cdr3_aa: CASSRARDYHNEQFF
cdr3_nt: TGTGCCAGCAGCCGAGCCCGGGACTACCACAATGAGCAGTTCTTC

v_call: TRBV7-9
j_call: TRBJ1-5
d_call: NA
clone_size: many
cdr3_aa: CASSLTGGPPQHF
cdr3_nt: TGTGCCAGCAGCTTAACCGGAGGACCGCCCCAGCATTTT

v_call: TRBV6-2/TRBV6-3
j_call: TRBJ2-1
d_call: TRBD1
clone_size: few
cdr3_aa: CASSYGDRANEQFF
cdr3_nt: TGTGCCAGCAGTTACGGCGACAGGGCGAATGAGCAGTTCTTC

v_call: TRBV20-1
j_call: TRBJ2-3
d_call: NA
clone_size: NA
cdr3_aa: CSAREGTDTQYF
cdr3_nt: TGCAGTGCTAGAGAAGGCACAGATACGCAGTATTTT

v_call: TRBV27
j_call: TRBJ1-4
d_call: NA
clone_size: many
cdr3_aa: CASSRNSGATNEKLFF
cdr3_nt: TGTGCCAGCAGCCGAAATAGCGGGGCGACTAATGAAAAACTGTTTTTT

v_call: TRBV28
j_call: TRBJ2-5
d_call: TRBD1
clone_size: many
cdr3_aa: CASRSTGLETQYF
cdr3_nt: TGTGCCAGCAGGTCGACAGGGTTGGAGACCCAGTACTTC

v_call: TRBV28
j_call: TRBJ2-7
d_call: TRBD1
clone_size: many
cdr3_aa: CASSLWALGGHEQYF
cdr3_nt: TGTGCCAGCAGTTTATGGGCCCTAGGGGGCCACGAGCAGTACTTC

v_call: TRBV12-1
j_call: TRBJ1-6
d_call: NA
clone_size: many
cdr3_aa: CASSPTIGAPKPGGYNSPLHF
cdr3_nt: TGTGCCAGCAGCCCAACCATAGGGGCCCCAAAACCTGGCGGTTATAATTCACCCCTCCACTTT

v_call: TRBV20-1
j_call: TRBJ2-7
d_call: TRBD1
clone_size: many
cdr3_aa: CSADRQGGEQYF
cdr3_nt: TGCAGTGCTGATAGACAGGGGGGCGAGCAGTACTTC

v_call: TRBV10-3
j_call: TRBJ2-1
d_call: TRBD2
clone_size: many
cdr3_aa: CAITEGAGGYNEQFF
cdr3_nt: TGTGCCATCACTGAAGGGGCGGGGGGCTACAATGAGCAGTTCTTC

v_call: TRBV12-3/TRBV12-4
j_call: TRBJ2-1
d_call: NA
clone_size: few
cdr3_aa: CASGLVYGTYNEQFF
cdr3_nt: TGTGCCAGCGGTCTTGTTTACGGGACCTACAATGAGCAGTTCTTC

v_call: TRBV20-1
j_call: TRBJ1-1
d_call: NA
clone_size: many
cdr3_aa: CSAGSSDSEAFF
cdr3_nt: TGCAGTGCGGGCTCCTCGGACAGTGAAGCTTTCTTT

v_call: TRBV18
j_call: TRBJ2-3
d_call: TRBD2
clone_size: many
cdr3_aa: CASSPGLAETDTQYF
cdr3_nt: TGTGCCAGCTCACCCGGACTAGCGGAGACAGATACGCAGTATTTT

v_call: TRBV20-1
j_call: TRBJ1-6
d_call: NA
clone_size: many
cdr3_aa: CSSSLSSYNSPLHF
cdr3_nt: TGCAGTTCATCCCTCAGCTCCTATAATTCACCCCTCCACTTT

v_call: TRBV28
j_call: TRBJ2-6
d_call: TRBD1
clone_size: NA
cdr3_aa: CASRKDRDISGANVLTF
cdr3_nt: TGTGCCAGCAGGAAGGACAGGGATATCTCTGGGGCCAACGTCCTGACTTTC

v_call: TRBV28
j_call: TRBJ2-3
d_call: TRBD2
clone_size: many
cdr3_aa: CASSLPGLAGSTDTQYF
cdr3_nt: TGTGCCAGCAGTTTGCCCGGACTAGCGGGGAGCACAGATACGCAGTATTTT

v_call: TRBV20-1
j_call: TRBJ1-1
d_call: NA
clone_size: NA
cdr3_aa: CSARDEGSGAGGTEAFF
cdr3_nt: TGCAGTGCTAGAGATGAAGGTTCGGGGGCCGGGGGCACTGAAGCTTTCTTT

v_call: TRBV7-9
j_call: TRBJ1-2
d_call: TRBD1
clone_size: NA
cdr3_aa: CASSGEIGQVNYGYTF
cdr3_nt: TGTGCCAGCAGCGGAGAGATCGGACAGGTCAATTATGGCTACACCTTC

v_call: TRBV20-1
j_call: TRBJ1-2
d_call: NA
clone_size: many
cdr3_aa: CSARGQGYGYTF
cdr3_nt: TGCAGTGCTAGAGGCCAGGGGTATGGCTACACCTTC

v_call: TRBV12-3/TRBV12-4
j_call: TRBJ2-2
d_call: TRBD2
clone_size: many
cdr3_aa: CASTIGGTNTGELFF
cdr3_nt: TGTGCCAGCACCATCGGGGGGACCAACACCGGGGAGCTGTTTTTT

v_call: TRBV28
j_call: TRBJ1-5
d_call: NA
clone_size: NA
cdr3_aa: CASSLTENQPQHF
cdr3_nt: TGTGCCAGCAGTTTAACGGAAAATCAGCCCCAGCATTTT

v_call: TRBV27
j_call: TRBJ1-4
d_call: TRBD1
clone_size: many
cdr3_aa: CASSPTSGGATATNEKLFF
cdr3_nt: TGTGCCAGCAGTCCGACTTCAGGGGGTGCAACAGCAACTAATGAAAAACTGTTTTTT

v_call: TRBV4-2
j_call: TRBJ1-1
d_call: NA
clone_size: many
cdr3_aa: CASSQDLGLEAFF
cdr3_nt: TGTGCCAGCAGCCAAGATTTGGGCCTGGAAGCTTTCTTT

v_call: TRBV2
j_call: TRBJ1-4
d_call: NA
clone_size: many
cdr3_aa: CASRDLNEKLFF
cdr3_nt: TGTGCCAGCCGGGACCTTAATGAAAAACTGTTTTTT

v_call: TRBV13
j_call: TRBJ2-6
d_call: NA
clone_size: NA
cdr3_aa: CASSRRYSGANVLTF
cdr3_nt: TGTGCCAGCAGCCGACGGTACTCTGGGGCCAACGTCCTGACTTTC

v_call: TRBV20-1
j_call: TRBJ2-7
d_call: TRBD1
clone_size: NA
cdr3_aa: CSASPGDSISYEQYF
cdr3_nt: TGCAGTGCTTCCCCCGGGGACAGCATCTCCTACGAGCAGTACTTC

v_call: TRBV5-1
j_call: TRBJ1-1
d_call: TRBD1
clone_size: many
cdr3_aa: CASSPLAGQGATEAFF
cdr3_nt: TGCGCCAGCAGCCCTTTGGCGGGACAGGGGGCCACTGAAGCTTTCTTT

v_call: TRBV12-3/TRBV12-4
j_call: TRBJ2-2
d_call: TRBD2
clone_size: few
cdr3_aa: CASSLPSGGNTGELFF
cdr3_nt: TGTGCCAGCAGTTTGCCCAGCGGGGGGAACACCGGGGAGCTGTTTTTT

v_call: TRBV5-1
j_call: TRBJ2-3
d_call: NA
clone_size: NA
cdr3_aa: CASSLLTLGTDTQYF
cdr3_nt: TGCGCCAGCAGCCTATTGACGCTCGGGACAGATACGCAGTATTTT

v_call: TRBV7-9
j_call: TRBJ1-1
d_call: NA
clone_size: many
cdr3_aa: CASSLEDERPEAFF
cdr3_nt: TGTGCCAGCAGCTTAGAAGATGAGAGGCCTGAAGCTTTCTTT

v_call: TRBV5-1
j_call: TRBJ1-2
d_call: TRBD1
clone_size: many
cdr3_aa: CASSLEGRGIDGYTF
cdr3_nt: TGCGCCAGCAGCTTGGAGGGCAGGGGGATTGATGGCTACACCTTC

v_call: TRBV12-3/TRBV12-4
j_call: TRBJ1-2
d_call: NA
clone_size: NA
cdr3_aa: CASSLGVGALRYTF
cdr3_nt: TGTGCCAGCAGTTTAGGGGTGGGGGCCTTGCGTTACACCTTC

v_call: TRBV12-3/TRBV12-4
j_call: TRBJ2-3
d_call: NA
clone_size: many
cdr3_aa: CASSLRATTDTQYF
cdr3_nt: TGTGCCAGCAGTTTGAGAGCCACCACAGATACGCAGTATTTT

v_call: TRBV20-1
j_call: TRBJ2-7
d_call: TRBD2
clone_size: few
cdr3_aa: CSAREDGGAREQYF
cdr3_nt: TGCAGTGCTAGAGAGGACGGGGGGGCCCGAGAGCAGTACTTC

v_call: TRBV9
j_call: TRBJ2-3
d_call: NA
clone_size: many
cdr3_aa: CASSPGLRDRGASRGDTQYF
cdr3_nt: TGTGCCAGCAGTCCTGGTTTAAGGGATCGGGGAGCCTCAAGAGGGGATACGCAGTATTTT